What follows describes a single T cell receptor beta chain. These data belong to a study of blood T cell repertoires in COVID-19. Whole-study context: Acute-phase and convalescent COVID-19 samples originated in the United States, Italy and Spain. The cDNA or gDNA used as material had been derived from T cells, B-cell-depleted T cells, or PBMCs.

Original processing methods: Nucleated cell counts were estimated from reference gene primer amplification. Profiled with immunoSEQ multiplex PCR; TCRdb holds only in-frame clones, not every one. D and trimming come from the DNA, and the V and J calls and clone size come from that table. The sample has 100,000 to 150,000 clones, roughly three quarters seen once. The sequence was collected from a woman aged 70-85 years with acute or convalescent COVID-19. The source material was peripheral blood.

The CDR3 DNA follows: TGTGCCAGCAGCTTCCCCGATGGGGGGTCCTACGAGCAGTACTTC. Encoded protein: CASSFPDGGSYEQYF. V usage is TRBV5-4 and J usage is TRBJ2-7; possibly TRBD2 for D (6 bases). V lost 2 bases and J lost 1, with 13 bases in between. This CDR3 comprises 15 residues. CDR1 is SGHNT, CDR2 YYREEE, per germline (reference sequence). The whole variable domain, remainder taken from reference TRBV5-4 and TRBJ2-7, is ETGVTQSPTHLIKTRGQQVTLRCSSQSGHNTVSWYQQALGQGPQFIFQYYREEENGRGNFPPRFSGLQFPNYSSELNVNALELDDSALYLCASSFPDGGSYEQYFGPGTRLTVT.